The 32 T cell receptor beta chains reported below all come from one sample, sequenced in a study of PD-L1 blockade in urothelial cancer. This table comes from immunoSEQ multiplex PCR, and its TCRdb copy is limited to in-frame clones, with some not included. The sample holds about 30,000 clones, around 89% seen once. The time point is: peripheral blood 6 weeks after treatment start. The sequences come from PBMCs, collected around atezolizumab (anti-PD-L1) treatment. The receptors stem from an older man with urothelial cancer.

The V call is TRBV11-1, the J call TRBJ1-1, with 8 bases aligning to TRBD1. V was clipped by 3 bases and J by 4 bases; unmatched bases: 7. The germline V gene has CDR1 SGHAT and CDR2 FQDESV (reference sequence). This CDR3 contains 15 residues. As DNA, the CDR3 is TGTGCCAGCAGCTTCGTACAGGGGGGCAGCACTGAAGCTTTCTTT. Translated, it gives CASSFVQGGSTEAFF.

This clone was counted once. The CDR3 protein is CATKYREGPNYGYTF. Here the CDR3 DNA reads TGTGCCACCAAATACAGGGAGGGGCCTAACTATGGCTACACCTTC. The V gene is TRBV6-5, the J gene TRBJ1-2; tentatively, D is TRBD1 (6 bases). Trimming removed 10 bases from V and 0 bases from J, with 18 bases in between. The germline gives CDR1 MNHEY, CDR2 SVGAGI. This CDR3 region has 15 residues.

This chain uses TRBV29-1 with TRBJ2-1; TRBD2 matches 11 bases. Germline V gene lookup returns CDR1 SQVTM and CDR2 ANQGSEA. The CDR3 contains 15 residues. V gave up 6 bases and J gave up 6 bases; unmatched junction bases: 10. The CDR3, as DNA: TGCAGCGTCTCCGGGACTAGCGGCACCGGCAATGAGCAGTTCTTC. Amino acids: CSVSGTSGTGNEQFF.

The chain employs TRBV28 and TRBJ1-1; D remains unclear. The V end lost 7 bases, the J end lost 5 bases, and 11 bases lay between the germline ends. Germline values: CDR1 MDHEN, CDR2 SYDVKM. CDR3 length equals 12 residues. CDR3 loop: CASIAPGTEAFF. The CDR3 DNA follows: TGTGCCAGCATTGCGCCGGGTACTGAAGCTTTCTTT.

This chain links TRBV2 with TRBJ1-1, with TRBD1 matching over 7 bases. The V gene end was trimmed by 7 bases and the J gene end by 4 bases; junction bases not matched to a gene: 9. Germline values: CDR1 SNHLY, CDR2 FYNNEI. This CDR3 comprises 14 residues. The CDR3 DNA sequence: TGTGCCAGCACCCTGGACAGGCTTAGCACTGAAGCTTTCTTT. This encodes CASTLDRLSTEAFF. Based on the CDR3 plus reference TRBV2 and TRBJ1-1, the full variable domain is EPEVTQTPSHQVTQMGQEVILRCVPISNHLYFYWYRQILGQKVEFLVSFYNNEISEKSEIFDDQFSVERPDGSNFTLKIRSTKLEDSAMYFCASTLDRLSTEAFFGQGTRLTVV.

The chain employs TRBV30 and TRBJ2-3, with D unclear. Trimming took 6 bases from V and 2 from J, leaving 9 bases between them. The CDR3 has 12 residues. Germline lookup yields CDR1 GTSNPN and CDR2 SVGIG (reference sequence). CDR3 DNA sequence: TGTGCCTGTAAACATCTCACAGATACGCAGTATTTT. Encoded protein: CACKHLTDTQYF.

V usage is TRBV18 and J usage is TRBJ2-7, with D maybe TRBD1 (5 bases). CDR3 length equals 13 residues. The germline gives CDR1 KGHSH, CDR2 LQKENI. Between the trimmed V and J ends, which lost 3 bases and 4 bases, there was a span of 10 bases. The CDR3 sequence: CASSPPPGYEQYF. In nucleotides, the CDR3 is TGTGCCAGCTCACCCCCTCCAGGGTACGAGCAGTACTTC.

This chain connects TRBV2 to TRBJ2-1, with TRBD2 matching over 7 bases. The V and J ends lost 5 bases and 7 bases, in that order; junction bases with no gene match: 5. The CDR3 contains 13 residues. The germline V gene has CDR1 SNHLY and CDR2 FYNNEI. The CDR3 DNA follows: TGTGCCAGCAGTTTGTGGGAGGGGAATGAGCAGTTCTTC. Protein sequence: CASSLWEGNEQFF.

This chain joins TRBV4-1 and TRBJ1-2; 7 bases line up with TRBD1. CDR1 MGHRA and CDR2 YSYEKL come from the germline V gene. The CDR3 sequence is 13 residues long. Trimming took 3 bases from V and 8 from J; bases not matched to a gene: 6. CDR3 amino acids: CASSHTQGEGYTF. The CDR3 DNA sequence: TGCGCCAGCAGCCATACGCAGGGGGAAGGCTACACCTTC.

The table lists this clone with a count of one. J is TRBJ2-1 and V is TRBV9; TRBD1 matches 10 bases. The CDR3 contains 15 residues. Germline CDR1 is SGDLS and CDR2 is YYNGEE. Trimming took 2 bases from V and 5 from J; bases not matched to a gene: 4. The CDR3 region is CASSVGGTGDNEQFF. CDR3 sequence (DNA): TGTGCCAGCAGCGTGGGGGGGACAGGGGACAATGAGCAGTTCTTC. Supplemented by reference TRBV9 and TRBJ2-1, the full variable domain reads DSGVTQTPKHLITATGQRVTLRCSPRSGDLSVYWYQQSLDQGLQFLIQYYNGEERAKGNILERFSAQQFPDLHSELNLSSLELGDSALYFCASSVGGTGDNEQFFGPGTRLTVL.

CDR3 sequence: CASSEAPLGGESLFRNIQYF. The CDR3 region has the DNA TGTGCCAGCAGTGAAGCCCCGTTGGGTGGAGAATCCCTGTTTAGAAACATTCAGTACTTC. The chain couples TRBV6-1 to TRBJ2-4; D not certain. The CDR3 loop spans 20 amino acids. Trimming pared 0 bases from V and 6 bases from J, leaving 27 bases between. Germline CDR1 is MNHNS and CDR2 is SASEGT.

DNA of the CDR3: TGTGCCAGCAGTTTACGGACTAGCGGGAGAAGGGGAGAGACCCAGTACTTC. Translating it yields CASSLRTSGRRGETQYF. This chain links TRBV28 with TRBJ2-5, with TRBD2 matching 13 bases. Germline CDR1 MDHEN, CDR2 SYDVKM. CDR3 size: 17 residues. Losses at the gene ends were 2 bases for V and 4 bases for J; bases not matched to a gene: 7.

CDR3 sequence (DNA): TGTGCCAGCAGGCAGACAGGGCGCAATCAGCCCCAGCATTTT. This gives the protein CASRQTGRNQPQHF. This chain joins TRBV6-5 and TRBJ1-5, with 7 bases fitting TRBD1. Germline CDR1 MNHEY, CDR2 SVGAGI. This CDR3 region has 14 residues. J lost 2 bases, V lost 6 bases, and 4 bases had no gene match.

V is TRBV5-1 and J is TRBJ2-7; a weak D match, TRBD2 (5 bases). This CDR3 is built from 14 residues. CDR1 is SGHRS, CDR2 YFSETQ, per germline. The V end lost 3 bases, the J end lost 4 bases, and 14 bases lay between the germline ends. Here the CDR3 reads CASSSGITVYEQYF. The CDR3 DNA reads as TGCGCCAGCAGCTCGGGAATAACGGTTTACGAGCAGTACTTC. Drawing the rest from reference TRBV5-1 and TRBJ2-7, the complete variable domain is KAGVTQTPRYLIKTRGQQVTLSCSPISGHRSVSWYQQTPGQGLQFLFEYFSETQRNKGNFPGRFSGRQFSNSRSEMNVSTLELGDSALYLCASSSGITVYEQYFGPGTRLTVT.

In its sample, this clone was seen a few times. The V call is TRBV5-1, the J call TRBJ1-4, with D possibly TRBD1 on 5 matching bases. The CDR3 totals 15 residues. Deletions cut 4 bases from V and 0 bases from J, with 10 bases between. Germline assignment: CDR1 SGHRS and CDR2 YFSETQ. The CDR3 sequence: CASSETVATNEKLFF. CDR3 sequence (DNA): TGCGCCAGCAGCGAGACAGTTGCAACTAATGAAAAACTGTTTTTT.

V and J are TRBV7-2 and TRBJ2-7; perhaps TRBD2 as D (5 bases). The CDR3 is 15 amino acids. Trimming left V 2 bases short and J 0 bases short, with 11 bases between. In germline, CDR1 is SGHTA, CDR2 FQGNSA. The CDR3 reads CASSLYGNPSYEQYF. In DNA, the CDR3 is TGTGCCAGCAGCTTATACGGGAACCCCTCCTACGAGCAGTACTTC.

Concerning this clone itself: Other DNA sequences in this specimen translate into the identical CDR3. This chain links TRBV5-4 with TRBJ2-5, with a tentative D call TRBD1 (5 bases). CDR1 and CDR2 (germline): SGHNT, YYREEE (reference sequence). Trimming took 3 bases from V and 1 from J, leaving 10 bases between them. The CDR3 runs 14 residues. The CDR3, as DNA: TGTGCCAGCAGCTCTAGACAGATCCAAGAGACCCAGTACTTC. This encodes CASSSRQIQETQYF.

This chain joins TRBV27 and TRBJ2-5, with D tentatively TRBD2 (5 bases). The germline CDR1 and CDR2 sequences are MNHEY and SMNVEV (reference sequence). The CDR3 runs 17 residues. V lost 1 base and J lost 7, with 22 bases in between. CDR3 sequence (DNA): TGTGCCAGCAGTTTATTCATGGATCGGGCGGGCTCTGGGACCCAGTACTTC. This codes for CASSLFMDRAGSGTQYF.

The chain recombines TRBV11-2 with TRBJ1-5, with TRBD1 identical over 9 bases. This CDR3 contains 16 residues. Germline lookup yields CDR1 SGHAT and CDR2 FQNNGV. The J segment lost 7 bases and the V segment lost 0 bases, leaving 7 bases of the junction unmatched. Written as DNA, the CDR3 is TGTGCCAGCAGCTTAGATTACGAGGACAGGGGACAGCCCCAGCATTTT. The encoded protein is CASSLDYEDRGQPQHF.

This chain connects TRBV19 to TRBJ1-5; tentatively, D is TRBD1 (6 bases). The CDR3 spans 14 residues. Deletions cut 3 bases from V and 7 bases from J, with 13 bases between. Germline V gives CDR1 LNHDA, CDR2 SQIVND (reference sequence). CDR3 in amino acids: CASSMGKGGQPQHF. The DNA of the CDR3 is TGTGCCAGTAGTATGGGCAAAGGGGGACAGCCCCAGCATTTT.

The CDR3 bases are TGTGCCAGCTCACCTTCGGGACAGGGGGACGACGAGCAGTACTTC. Amino acids: CASSPSGQGDDEQYF. The chain is built from TRBV18 and TRBJ2-7, with 11 nucleotides matching TRBD1. The CDR3 contains 15 residues. J gave up 5 bases and V 3 bases, and 6 bases lay outside the gene matches. Per the germline V gene, CDR1 is KGHSH and CDR2 is LQKENI.

CDR3 nucleotide sequence: TGCGCCAGCAGTCCGGGACTAACGAACACCGGGGAGCTGTTTTTT. Translated, it gives CASSPGLTNTGELFF. This chain joins TRBV10-1 and TRBJ2-2; 7 bases map to TRBD2. CDR3 size: 15 residues. Germline V gene lookup returns CDR1 WNHNN and CDR2 SYGVQD (reference sequence). J gave up 0 bases and V 5 bases, and 3 bases lay outside the gene matches.

This chain links TRBV9 with TRBJ1-2; TRBD1 agrees at 12 bases. Trimming removed 0 bases from V and 7 bases from J; junction bases left unmatched: 4. The CDR3 is 15 residues long. Per germline, CDR1 SGDLS and CDR2 YYNGEE. The CDR3 DNA reads TGTGCCAGCAGCGTAGAAAGGGGACAGGGGGCTGGCTACACCTTC. It is translated as CASSVERGQGAGYTF.

The table lists this clone with a count of one. The gene calls are TRBV5-6 and TRBJ2-3; TRBD2 is a possible D gene (5 bases). This CDR3 has 16 amino acids. The germline V and J ends were trimmed by 7 bases and 5 bases, with 23 bases remaining between them. Looked up from germline, CDR1 is SGHDT and CDR2 is YYEEEE. CDR3 loop: CASLPGKVSVGDTQYF. The CDR3 DNA follows: TGTGCCAGCCTGCCCGGGAAAGTTTCCGTTGGAGATACGCAGTATTTT.

The rearrangement uses TRBV7-9 and TRBJ1-4; possibly TRBD1 for D (5 bases). With 5 bases removed from V and 0 bases from J, the gap between germline ends came to 10 bases. The CDR3 loop spans 15 amino acids. Germline V lookup: CDR1 SEHNR, CDR2 FQNEAQ (reference sequence). This CDR3 reads CASSVRVPTNEKLFF. CDR3 DNA: TGTGCCAGCAGCGTCAGGGTTCCAACTAATGAAAAACTGTTTTTT.

This clone occurred once. One junction end does not reproduce the germline sequence, and a read error may be involved. The V call is TRBV23-1, the J call TRBJ2-5; maybe TRBD1 (6 bases). TRBV23-1 falls under the ORF class, with uncertain function. The CDR3 spans 9 residues. CDR3 residues: CASTTTGHF. The CDR3 DNA reads TGCGCCAGCACTACGACAGGACACTTC.

The V and J genes are TRBV27 and TRBJ2-7; possible D gene TRBD1, 5 bases. CDR3 length equals 15 residues. Per the germline V gene, CDR1 is MNHEY and CDR2 is SMNVEV (reference sequence). V was clipped by 10 bases and J by 3 bases, with 22 bases between them. The CDR3 sequence is CATLSLQGRYYEQYF. CDR3 nucleotides: TGTGCCACCCTCTCCCTGCAGGGTCGATACTACGAGCAGTACTTC.

This rearrangement joins TRBV10-3 to TRBJ2-1, with 8 bases that match TRBD2. The V segment lost 4 bases and the J segment 0 bases; nucleotides outside the gene matches: 5. CDR1 is ENHRY and CDR2 is SYGVKD in the germline V gene. The CDR3 extends over 16 amino acids. In DNA form, the CDR3 reads TGTGCCATCAGTGGGCAGAGCGGGAGCTCCTACAATGAGCAGTTCTTC. It translates to CAISGQSGSSYNEQFF.

The genes are TRBV6-1 and TRBJ2-7; D ambiguous. The CDR3 runs 11 residues. Deletions cut 6 bases from V and 1 base from J, with 4 bases between. Germline V gene sequence: CDR1 MNHNS, CDR2 SASEGT. DNA of the CDR3: TGTGCCAGCAGCCAGTCCTACGAGCAGTACTTC. Translation: CASSQSYEQYF.

This chain uses TRBV5-4 with TRBJ2-6; the D is unclear. The CDR3 has 14 residues. CDR1 and CDR2 (germline): SGHNT, YYREEE (reference sequence). V shed 2 bases and J shed 0 bases, with 3 bases lying between them. For the CDR3, the DNA is TGTGCCAGCAGCTTTATCTCTGGGGCCAACGTCCTGACTTTC. It yields the protein CASSFISGANVLTF.

The chain employs TRBV5-6 and TRBJ2-7; D not resolved. Germline-derived CDR1 and CDR2 are SGHDT and YYEEEE. V lost 0 bases, J lost 3 bases, and 10 bases lay in between. This CDR3 has 14 residues. CDR3 sequence: CASSLGGRNYEQYF. CDR3 sequence (DNA): TGTGCCAGCAGCTTGGGAGGTAGAAACTACGAGCAGTACTTC. The full variable domain, with the rest looked up from reference TRBV5-6 and TRBJ2-7, is DAGVTQSPTHLIKTRGQQVTLRCSPKSGHDTVSWYQQALGQGPQFIFQYYEEEERQRGNFPDRFSGHQFPNYSSELNVNALLLGDSALYLCASSLGGRNYEQYFGPGTRLTVT.

The chain has TRBV28 and TRBJ1-5; D is unclear. Trimming took 6 bases from V and 5 from J, leaving 14 bases between them. The V gene's germline CDR1 is MDHEN and CDR2 SYDVKM. The CDR3 totals 14 residues. CDR3 DNA sequence: TGTGCCAGCAGACCTACACAGCAACATCAGCCCCAGCATTTT. It codes for CASRPTQQHQPQHF.